This T cell receptor (beta chain) was identified during a study of OX40 agonist ivuxolimab in advanced cancers. Study details: Dose-escalation patients were diagnosed with hepatocellular carcinoma, melanoma, renal cell cancer or head and neck cancer.

Note on this clone: Its antigen is still unknown.

Overall study results and limits: CD4+ and CD8+ blood T cells expanded clonally by week 6 at 0.1 to 3.0 mg/kg.

CDR1 and CDR2 from the germline V gene are LNHDA and SQIVND (reference sequence). V lost 5 bases and J lost 6; bases outside the gene matches: 11. The CDR3 length is 15 residues. The data were produced by immunoSEQ multiplex PCR, yet TCRdb's version contains in-frame clones alone and is incomplete. The table includes 50,000 to 65,000 clones, approximately 86% detected once. The J gene is TRBJ2-3, the V gene TRBV19; 7 bases fit TRBD2. Sample: CD4+ or CD8+ T cells sorted from blood, taken in a trial of the OX40 agonist ivuxolimab. This clonotype originated in an adult with an advanced solid tumor such as melanoma, head and neck, liver or kidney cancer. The CDR3 reads CASSRDGGSWDTQYF. Here the CDR3 DNA reads TGTGCCAGTAGTCGGGATGGCGGGAGTTGGGATACGCAGTATTTT.